These 2 T cell receptor beta chains originate from one sample sequenced in a study of cytomegalovirus exposure and HLA in healthy donors (dated by TCRdb to the late 2010s). The library was produced with the immunoSEQ multiplex PCR assay. A mixture of 60 forward primers for TCR Vbeta segments and 13 reverse primers for TCR Jbeta segments was used in the multiplex PCR. TCRdb carries this immuneACCESS record with in-frame sequences only. Its versions omit some clonotypes, under half of them owing to an unresolved V gene in the studies checked, with the rest unexplained. The sample table records about 140,000 clones; roughly 70% of these occur just once. The ten largest clones take up approximately 4% of the sample. Input material: PBMCs. These receptors all stem from a man aged 45 to 65 in good health and CMV-seropositive.

This clone was found once. J is TRBJ2-2 and V is TRBV7-3, with D unresolved. Trimming took 4 bases from V and 6 from J, leaving 9 bases between them. CDR3 length: 13 amino acids. Germline V CDR1 and CDR2: SGHTA, FQGTGA. The CDR3 coding sequence is TGTGCCAGCAGCTCAGGATGGGCCGGGGAGCTGTTTTTT. Its protein product is CASSSGWAGELFF.

This chain links TRBV7-9 with TRBJ2-5, with 9 bases identical to TRBD1. Germline V gene data show CDR1 as SEHNR and CDR2 as FQNEAQ (reference sequence). V shed 5 bases, J shed 4 bases, and the junction held 2 bases outside the gene matches. The CDR3 is 13 amino acids. CDR3 in DNA: TGTGCCAGCAGCCCGGACAGGGGAGAGACCCAGTACTTC. Translated, it gives CASSPDRGETQYF.